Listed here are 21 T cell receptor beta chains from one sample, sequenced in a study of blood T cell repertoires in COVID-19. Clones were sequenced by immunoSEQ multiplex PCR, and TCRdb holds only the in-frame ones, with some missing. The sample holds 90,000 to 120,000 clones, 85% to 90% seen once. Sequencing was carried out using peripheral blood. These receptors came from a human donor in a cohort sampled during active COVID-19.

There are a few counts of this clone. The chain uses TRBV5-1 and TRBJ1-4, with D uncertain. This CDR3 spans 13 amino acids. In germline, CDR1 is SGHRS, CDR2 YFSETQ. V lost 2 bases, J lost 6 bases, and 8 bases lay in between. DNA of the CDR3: TGCGCCAGCAGCTTCTTTTCGGATGAAAAACTGTTTTTT. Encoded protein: CASSFFSDEKLFF.

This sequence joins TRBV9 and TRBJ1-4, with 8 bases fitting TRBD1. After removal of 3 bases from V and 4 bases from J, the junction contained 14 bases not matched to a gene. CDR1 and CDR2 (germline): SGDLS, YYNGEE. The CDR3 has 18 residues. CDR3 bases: TGTGCCAGCAGCGCAGAACTTGGAGGACAGGGCCGTAATGAAAAACTGTTTTTT. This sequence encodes CASSAELGGQGRNEKLFF.

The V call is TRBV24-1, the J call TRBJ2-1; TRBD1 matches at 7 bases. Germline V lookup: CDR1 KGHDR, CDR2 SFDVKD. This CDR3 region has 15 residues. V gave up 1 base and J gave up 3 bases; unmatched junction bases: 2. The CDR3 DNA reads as TGTGCCACCAGTGATTTTGGGGACAGCTACAATGAGCAGTTCTTC. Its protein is CATSDFGDSYNEQFF.

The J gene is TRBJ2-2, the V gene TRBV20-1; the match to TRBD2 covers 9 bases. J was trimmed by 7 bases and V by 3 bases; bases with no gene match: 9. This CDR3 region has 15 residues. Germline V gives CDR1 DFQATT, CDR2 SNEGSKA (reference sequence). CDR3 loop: CSASRVAGDVGELFF. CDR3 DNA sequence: TGCAGTGCTAGTCGAGTAGCGGGAGATGTCGGGGAGCTGTTTTTT.

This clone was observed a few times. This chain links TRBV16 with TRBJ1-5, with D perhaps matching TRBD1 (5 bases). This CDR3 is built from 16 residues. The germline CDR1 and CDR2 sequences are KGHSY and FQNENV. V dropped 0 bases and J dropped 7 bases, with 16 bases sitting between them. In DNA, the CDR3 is TGTGCCAGCAGCCAATCTGGCGCGGGGGAGCGGCAGCCCCAGCATTTT. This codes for CASSQSGAGERQPQHF.

The CDR3 region is CASRPGHAIYGYTF. The CDR3, as DNA: TGTGCCAGCAGGCCCGGACACGCAATATATGGCTACACCTTC. V and J are TRBV5-8 and TRBJ1-2; tentatively, D is TRBD1 (5 bases). The V end was cut by 5 bases, the J end by 5 bases, with 16 bases between. CDR3 length equals 14 residues. Germline CDR1 is SGHTS and CDR2 is YDEGEE.

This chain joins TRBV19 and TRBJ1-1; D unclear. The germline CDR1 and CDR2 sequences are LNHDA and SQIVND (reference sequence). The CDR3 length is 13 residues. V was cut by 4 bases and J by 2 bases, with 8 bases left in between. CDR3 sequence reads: CASSNGVNTEAFF. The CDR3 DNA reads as TGTGCCAGTAGTAACGGAGTAAACACTGAAGCTTTCTTT.

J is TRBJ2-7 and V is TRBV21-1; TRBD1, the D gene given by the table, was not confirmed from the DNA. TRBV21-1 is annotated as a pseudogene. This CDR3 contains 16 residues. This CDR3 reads CASSKFRTDRSYEQYF. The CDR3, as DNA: TGTGCCAGCAGCAAATTCAGGACAGATCGATCCTACGAGCAGTACTTC.

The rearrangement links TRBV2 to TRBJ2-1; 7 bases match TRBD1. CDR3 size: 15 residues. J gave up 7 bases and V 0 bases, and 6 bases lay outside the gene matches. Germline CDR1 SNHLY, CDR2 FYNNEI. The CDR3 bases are TGTGCCAGCAGTGAAGCGGACAGGATAAGGAATGAGCAGTTCTTC. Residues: CASSEADRIRNEQFF.

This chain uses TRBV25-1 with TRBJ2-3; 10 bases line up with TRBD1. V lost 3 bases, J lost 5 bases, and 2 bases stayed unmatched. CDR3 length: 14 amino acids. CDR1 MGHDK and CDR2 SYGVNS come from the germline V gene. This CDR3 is CASSEGTGVDTQYF. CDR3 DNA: TGTGCCAGCAGTGAGGGGACAGGGGTAGATACGCAGTATTTT.

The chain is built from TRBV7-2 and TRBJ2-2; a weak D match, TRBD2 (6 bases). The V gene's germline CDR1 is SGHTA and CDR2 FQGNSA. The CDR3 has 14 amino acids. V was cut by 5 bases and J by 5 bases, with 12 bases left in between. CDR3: CASSATSLTGELFF. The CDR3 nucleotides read TGTGCCAGCAGCGCGACTAGTTTAACCGGGGAGCTGTTTTTT.

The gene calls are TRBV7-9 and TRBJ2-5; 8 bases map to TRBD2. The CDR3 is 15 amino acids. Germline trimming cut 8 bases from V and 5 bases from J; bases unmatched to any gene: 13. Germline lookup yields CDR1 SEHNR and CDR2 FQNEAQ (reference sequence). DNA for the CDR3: TGTGCCAGCTCCCCTGCGGACGGGAGGGGGGAGACCCAGTACTTC. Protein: CASSPADGRGETQYF. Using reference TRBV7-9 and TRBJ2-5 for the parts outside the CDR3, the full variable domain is DTGVSQNPRHKITKRGQNVTFRCDPISEHNRLYWYRQTLGQGPEFLTYFQNEAQLEKSRLLSDRFSAERPKGSFSTLEIQRTEQGDSAMYLCASSPADGRGETQYFGPGTRLLVL.

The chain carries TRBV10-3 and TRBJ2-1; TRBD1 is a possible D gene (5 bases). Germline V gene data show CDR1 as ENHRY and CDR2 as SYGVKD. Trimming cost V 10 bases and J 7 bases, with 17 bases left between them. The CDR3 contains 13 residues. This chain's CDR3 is CATIGAGSNEQFF. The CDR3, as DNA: TGTGCCACCATAGGGGCAGGGTCGAATGAGCAGTTCTTC.

The CDR3, as DNA: TGTGCCAGCCAGACAAGCCCTAGCACAGATACGCAGTATTTT. Translating it yields CASQTSPSTDTQYF. The rearrangement links TRBV19 to TRBJ2-3, with D uncertain. Trimming removed 9 bases from V and 0 bases from J, with 13 bases in between. Germline assignment: CDR1 LNHDA and CDR2 SQIVND (reference sequence). The CDR3 covers 14 residues.

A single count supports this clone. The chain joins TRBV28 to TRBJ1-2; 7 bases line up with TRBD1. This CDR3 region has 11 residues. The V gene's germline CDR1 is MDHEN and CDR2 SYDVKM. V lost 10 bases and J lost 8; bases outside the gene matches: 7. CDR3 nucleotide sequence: TGTGCCACTACAGGGGTCTCGGGCTACACCTTC. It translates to CATTGVSGYTF.

CDR3 DNA sequence: TGTGCCAGCAGTAGCGGGGGGACCACAGATACGCAGTATTTT. Translation gives CASSSGGTTDTQYF. V usage is TRBV2 and J usage is TRBJ2-3; 9 bases line up with TRBD2. The CDR3 contains 14 residues. Unmatched junction bases numbered 2, after V lost 5 bases and J lost 2 bases. Germline V CDR1 and CDR2: SNHLY, FYNNEI.

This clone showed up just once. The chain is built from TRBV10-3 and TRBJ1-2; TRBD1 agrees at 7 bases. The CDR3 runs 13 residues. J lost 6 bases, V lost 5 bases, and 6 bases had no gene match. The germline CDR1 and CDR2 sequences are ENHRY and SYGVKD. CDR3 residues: CAISTGVEDGYTF. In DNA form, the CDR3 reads TGTGCCATCAGTACAGGGGTAGAAGATGGCTACACCTTC.

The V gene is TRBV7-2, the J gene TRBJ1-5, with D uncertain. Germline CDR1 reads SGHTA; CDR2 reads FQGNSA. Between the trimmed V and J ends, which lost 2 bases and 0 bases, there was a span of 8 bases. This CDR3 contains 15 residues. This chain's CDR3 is CASSLIDNSNQPQHF. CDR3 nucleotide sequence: TGTGCCAGCAGCTTAATAGACAATAGCAATCAGCCCCAGCATTTT.

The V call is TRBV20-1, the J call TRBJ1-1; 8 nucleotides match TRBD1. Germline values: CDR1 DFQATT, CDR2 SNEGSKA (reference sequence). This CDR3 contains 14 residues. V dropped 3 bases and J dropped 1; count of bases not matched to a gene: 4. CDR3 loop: CSASPGTGNTEAFF. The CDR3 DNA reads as TGCAGTGCTAGTCCCGGGACAGGGAACACTGAAGCTTTCTTT.

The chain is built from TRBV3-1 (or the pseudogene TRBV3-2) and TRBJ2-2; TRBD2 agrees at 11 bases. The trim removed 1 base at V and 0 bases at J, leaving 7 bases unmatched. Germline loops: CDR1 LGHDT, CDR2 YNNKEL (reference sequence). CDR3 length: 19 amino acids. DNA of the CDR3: TGTGCCAGCAGCCAAGCGATTAGCGGGAGGGCCCCGAACACCGGGGAGCTGTTTTTT. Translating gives CASSQAISGRAPNTGELFF.

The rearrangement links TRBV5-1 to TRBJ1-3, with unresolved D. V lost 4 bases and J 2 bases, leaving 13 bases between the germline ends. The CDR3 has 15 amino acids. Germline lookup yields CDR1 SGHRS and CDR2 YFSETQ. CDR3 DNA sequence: TGCGCCAGCAGCCATGATACTAAGCCTGGAAACACCATATATTTT. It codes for CASSHDTKPGNTIYF.